A single sample is the source of the 24 T cell receptor beta chains below, sequenced in a study of blood T cell repertoires in COVID-19. Libraries were prepared by immunoSEQ multiplex PCR; TCRdb keeps only in-frame clonotypes and omits some of them. The sample carries 310,000 or so clones, roughly 89% recorded once. The specimen was peripheral blood. The receptors were gathered from a man aged 25 to 45 with COVID-19, enrolled during active disease.

The chain combines TRBV2 with TRBJ2-7; D not resolved. V lost 4 bases and J 7 bases, leaving 11 bases between the germline ends. In germline, CDR1 is SNHLY, CDR2 FYNNEI. CDR3 length: 12 amino acids. CDR3 region: CASSADDWEQYF. The DNA for the CDR3 is TGTGCCAGCAGTGCTGACGACTGGGAGCAGTACTTC.

The gene calls are TRBV7-2 and TRBJ1-1; the D is unclear. V was clipped by 3 bases and J by 4 bases, with 9 bases between them. The CDR3 loop spans 13 amino acids. Germline values: CDR1 SGHTA, CDR2 FQGNSA. CDR3 sequence: CASSFSGFTEAFF. CDR3 in DNA: TGTGCCAGCAGCTTTTCAGGTTTCACTGAAGCTTTCTTT. Combining the CDR3 with reference TRBV7-2 and TRBJ1-1 gives the whole variable domain GAGVSQSPSNKVTEKGKDVELRCDPISGHTALYWYRQSLGQGLEFLIYFQGNSAPDKSGLPSDRFSAERTGGSVSTLTIQRTQQEDSAVYLCASSFSGFTEAFFGQGTRLTVV.

J is TRBJ2-5 and V is TRBV9, with 11 positions matching TRBD1. With 2 bases clipped from V and 5 bases from J, the junction kept 2 bases outside the gene matches. In germline, CDR1 is SGDLS, CDR2 YYNGEE. CDR3 length: 14 residues. CDR3 loop: CASSVGQGAETQYF. CDR3 sequence (DNA): TGTGCCAGCAGCGTCGGACAGGGGGCCGAGACCCAGTACTTC.

On this clone: Other DNA sequences from this sample encode an identical CDR3 as well. V usage is TRBV7-2 and J usage is TRBJ1-1, with TRBD1 identical over 9 bases. Germline values: CDR1 SGHTA, CDR2 FQGNSA. V shed 3 bases and J 4 bases; nucleotides not matched to a gene: 3. This CDR3 has 14 residues. The CDR3 loop reads CASSFRGQGTEAFF. CDR3 sequence (DNA): TGTGCCAGCAGCTTCCGGGGACAGGGCACTGAAGCTTTCTTT.

This clone was detected only once. The chain is built from TRBV5-8 and TRBJ2-2; D is unclear. Trimming removed 4 bases from V and 6 bases from J, with 16 bases in between. Germline-derived CDR1 and CDR2 are SGHTS and YDEGEE. The CDR3 spans 15 residues. Here the CDR3 reads CASSPNLIPSGELFF. The CDR3 DNA is TGTGCCAGCAGCCCAAATCTAATCCCCTCCGGGGAGCTGTTTTTT.

DNA for the CDR3: TGTGCCAGCTCACCCCAGGGGGCCTCCTACGAGCAGTACTTC. This encodes CASSPQGASYEQYF. The V call is TRBV18, the J call TRBJ2-7; 8 nucleotides align to TRBD1. CDR1 and CDR2 (germline): KGHSH, LQKENI. V was clipped by 3 bases and J by 0 bases; unmatched bases: 1. CDR3 length: 14 amino acids.

The rearrangement joins TRBV20-1 to TRBJ1-1, with D perhaps TRBD1 (5 bases). The CDR3 sequence is 10 residues long. V was cut by 5 bases and J by 11 bases, with 12 bases left in between. Germline V gene data show CDR1 as DFQATT and CDR2 as SNEGSKA (reference sequence). The CDR3 loop reads CSAGGRVAFF. The CDR3 nucleotides are TGCAGTGCTGGCGGCAGGGTTGCTTTCTTT.

This clone was seen a handful of times. The chain employs TRBV6-5 and TRBJ2-7; no firm D call. CDR1 is MNHEY, CDR2 SVGAGI, per germline. The CDR3 is 12 amino acids. The germline V and J ends were trimmed by 8 bases and 7 bases, with 15 bases remaining between them. CDR3 sequence reads: CASSGVAEEQYF. The DNA for the CDR3 is TGTGCCAGCTCCGGAGTGGCGGAGGAGCAGTACTTC.

This chain joins TRBV6-5 and TRBJ1-6; 9 bases are shared with TRBD1. With 6 bases clipped from V and 16 bases from J, the junction kept 13 bases outside the gene matches. Germline V lookup: CDR1 MNHEY, CDR2 SVGAGI. The CDR3 totals 14 residues. The CDR3 reads CASSPPGQGSLLHF. The CDR3 DNA is TGTGCCAGCAGCCCCCCGGGACAGGGTTCCTTACTCCACTTT.

The chain links TRBV7-8 to TRBJ1-6; 10 bases fit TRBD1. CDR3 length equals 17 residues. Germline V gene data show CDR1 as SGHVS and CDR2 as FQNEAQ. Trimming cost V 6 bases and J 8 bases; bases outside gene matches: 13. CDR3 bases: TGTGCCAGCAGAAAATATAAGGGACAGGGGCAGGATTCACCCCTCCACTTT. Residues: CASRKYKGQGQDSPLHF.

The count of this clone is one. The chain carries TRBV21-1 and TRBJ2-7; TRBD1 is taken as the D call from the table, unchecked against the DNA. TRBV21-1 is recorded as a pseudogene. The CDR3 runs 17 residues. The CDR3 sequence is CASSKGCGRGSSYEQYF. CDR3 nucleotide sequence: TGTGCCAGCAGCAAAGGATGTGGCAGGGGGAGCTCCTACGAGCAGTACTTC.

The V call is TRBV11-2, the J call TRBJ2-3; no reliable D call. V was shortened by 3 bases and J by 6 bases, with 10 bases between the two germline ends. This CDR3 spans 13 amino acids. Germline CDR1 reads SGHAT; CDR2 reads FQNNGV. CDR3 nucleotides: TGTGCCAGCAGCTTGTCGGGTGGGGATACGCAGTATTTT. Protein sequence: CASSLSGGDTQYF.

The rearrangement uses TRBV4-3 and TRBJ1-1, with 7 bases matching TRBD1. CDR1 and CDR2 from the germline V gene are LGHNA and YSLEER. The CDR3 is 14 residues long. Trimming took 4 bases from V and 0 from J; bases not matched to a gene: 2. CDR3 bases: TGCGCCAGCAGCCGGGGGACAGTGAACACTGAAGCTTTCTTT. Translation: CASSRGTVNTEAFF.

CDR3 sequence reads: CASSRRDYEQYF. The CDR3 DNA follows: TGCGCCAGCAGCCGTAGAGACTACGAGCAGTACTTC. This chain uses TRBV4-3 with TRBJ2-7; D gene ambiguous. The CDR3 spans 12 residues. Germline CDR1 LGHNA, CDR2 YSLEER. Trimming took off 4 bases at V and 3 bases at J, with 7 bases between the two ends.

The rearrangement joins TRBV7-9 to TRBJ1-2; D is unclear. Germline loops: CDR1 SEHNR, CDR2 FQNEAQ (reference sequence). Between the trimmed V and J ends, which lost 5 bases and 3 bases, there was a span of 7 bases. The CDR3 runs 12 residues. In DNA form, the CDR3 reads TGTGCCAGCAGCCCCGGAGACTATGGCTACACCTTC. Translation gives CASSPGDYGYTF.

V usage is TRBV5-1 and J usage is TRBJ1-1; 9 bases are shared with TRBD1. The CDR3 contains 13 residues. V trimming: 4 bases; J trimming: 11 bases; junction bases outside the gene matches: 9. Germline V gives CDR1 SGHRS, CDR2 YFSETQ. As DNA, the CDR3 is TGCGCCAGCAGCGTGACAGGGGGATTAGCGGCTTTCTTT. It yields the protein CASSVTGGLAAFF. Complete variable domain (other parts from reference TRBV5-1 and TRBJ1-1): KAGVTQTPRYLIKTRGQQVTLSCSPISGHRSVSWYQQTPGQGLQFLFEYFSETQRNKGNFPGRFSGRQFSNSRSEMNVSTLELGDSALYLCASSVTGGLAAFFGQGTRLTVV.

This chain connects TRBV6-5 to TRBJ2-2; TRBD1 agrees at 7 bases. The ends lost 7 bases at V and 6 bases at J; junction bases unmatched: 8. CDR3 length: 14 residues. The V gene's germline CDR1 is MNHEY and CDR2 SVGAGI. This CDR3 reads CASTPRGQPGELFF. CDR3 nucleotide sequence: TGTGCCAGCACCCCAAGGGGACAGCCCGGGGAGCTGTTTTTT.

V usage is TRBV11-2 and J usage is TRBJ1-1; no definite D call. The germline V gene encodes CDR1 SGHAT and CDR2 FQNNGV. The V end lost 0 bases, the J end lost 6 bases, and 8 bases lay between the germline ends. The CDR3 sequence is 13 residues long. CDR3 sequence: CASSLDITAEAFF. The CDR3 DNA is TGTGCCAGCAGCTTAGATATCACAGCTGAAGCTTTCTTT.

This clone was counted a single time. V usage is TRBV30 and J usage is TRBJ1-1; tentatively, D is TRBD1 (6 bases). CDR3 length equals 15 residues. With 3 bases removed from V and 0 bases from J, the gap between germline ends came to 14 bases. The germline V gene has CDR1 GTSNPN and CDR2 SVGIG (reference sequence). The CDR3 region is CAWSGGRGMNTEAFF. The CDR3 region has the DNA TGTGCCTGGAGCGGCGGCAGGGGCATGAACACTGAAGCTTTCTTT.

This chain connects TRBV18 to TRBJ2-5; D remains unclear. Germline values: CDR1 KGHSH, CDR2 LQKENI. This CDR3 spans 15 amino acids. Trimming removed 0 bases at V and 2 bases at J, with 10 bases between. The DNA of the CDR3 is TGTGCCAGCTCACCACCCCCGGTCCTTCAAGAGACCCAGTACTTC. It is translated as CASSPPPVLQETQYF.

The V call is TRBV27, the J call TRBJ2-1; a possible D gene is TRBD1 (5 bases). The CDR3 runs 16 residues. Germline V lookup: CDR1 MNHEY, CDR2 SMNVEV (reference sequence). V lost 5 bases to trimming and J lost 9 bases, with 23 bases between them. The CDR3 DNA follows: TGTGCCAGCAGTCGGTCGGCCTGGGGCGAAAGAGGTGAGCAGTTCTTC. As protein: CASSRSAWGERGEQFF.

The chain joins TRBV7-2 to TRBJ2-5, with D unresolved. V lost 5 bases and J 4 bases, leaving 11 bases between the germline ends. Per germline, CDR1 SGHTA and CDR2 FQGNSA. The CDR3 extends over 13 amino acids. This chain's CDR3 is CASSGRRLETQYF. The CDR3 DNA follows: TGTGCCAGCAGCGGTCGGCGGTTAGAGACCCAGTACTTC.

The chain links TRBV27 to TRBJ1-2, with D hard to call. CDR1 and CDR2 from the germline V gene are MNHEY and SMNVEV (reference sequence). Trimming shortened V by 2 bases and J by 8 bases, and 18 bases separated the two germline ends. The CDR3 contains 15 residues. The CDR3 here is CASSLGRPGLRGYTF. Here the CDR3 DNA reads TGTGCCAGCAGTTTAGGGAGGCCGGGCCTTAGAGGCTACACCTTC.

V is TRBV11-3 and J is TRBJ2-2, with D perhaps TRBD2 (6 bases). Germline lookup yields CDR1 SGHNT and CDR2 YENEEA. The CDR3 is made up of 14 amino acids. The V end lost 5 bases, the J end lost 2 bases, and 9 bases lay between the germline ends. CDR3 sequence: CASSEEGNTGELFF. CDR3 in DNA: TGTGCCAGCAGCGAGGAGGGAAACACCGGGGAGCTGTTTTTT.